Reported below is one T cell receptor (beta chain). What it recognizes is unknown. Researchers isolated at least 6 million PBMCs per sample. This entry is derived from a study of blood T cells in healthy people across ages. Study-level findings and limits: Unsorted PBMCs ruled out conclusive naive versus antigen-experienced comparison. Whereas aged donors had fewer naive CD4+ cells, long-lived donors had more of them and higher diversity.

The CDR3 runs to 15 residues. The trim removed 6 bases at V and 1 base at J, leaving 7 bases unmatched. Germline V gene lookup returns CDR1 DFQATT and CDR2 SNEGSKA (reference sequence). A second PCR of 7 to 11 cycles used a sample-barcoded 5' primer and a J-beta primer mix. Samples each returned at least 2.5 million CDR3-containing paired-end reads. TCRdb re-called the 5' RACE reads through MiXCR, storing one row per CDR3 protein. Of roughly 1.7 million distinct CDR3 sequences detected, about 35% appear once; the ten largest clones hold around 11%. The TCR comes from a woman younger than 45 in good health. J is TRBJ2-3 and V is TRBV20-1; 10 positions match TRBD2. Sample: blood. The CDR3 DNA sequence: TGCAGTGCGTTGAAGGGGACTAGCGGCACAGATACGCAGTATTTT. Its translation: CSALKGTSGTDTQYF.